These T cell receptor beta chains were read from a single sample in a study of cytomegalovirus exposure and HLA in healthy donors. The table came from immunoSEQ multiplex PCR; TCRdb's copy has only in-frame clones and leaves some out. The sample has about 200,000 clones; approximately 80% are singletons. Sequenced material: PBMCs. The source of these receptors is a boy between 2 and 10 years old in good health and CMV-seronegative. The CDR3 runs from the conserved cysteine through the conserved F or W.

CDR3aa,j_gene,v_gene
CASTTSPWQLANYGYTF,TRBJ1-2,TRBV19
CASRLGGAGNQPQHF,TRBJ1-5,TRBV19
CASSQDRRGLGKFF,TRBJ2-1,TRBV4-2
CASSIPEARTGRYGYTF,TRBJ1-2,TRBV21-1
CASSYPGTVYF,TRBJ2-5,TRBV7-2
CASSMQGGGTSTEAFF,TRBJ1-1,TRBV7-3
CASRRGQGGYEQYF,TRBJ2-7,TRBV6-5
CASAPRRGDYGYTF,TRBJ1-2,TRBV6-1
CASSSLTGGTEAFF,TRBJ1-1,TRBV6-5
CASSYANRGSEAFF,TRBJ1-1,TRBV6-5
CASSPIGYFNEQFF,TRBJ2-1,TRBV25-1
CASSEALTRYNEQFF,TRBJ2-1,TRBV6-1
CASAREEGLEYEQYF,TRBJ2-7,TRBV7-3
CAIRQGQGSTEAFF,TRBJ1-1,TRBV10-3
CAWSVVEGLNTEAFF,TRBJ1-1,TRBV30
CAWSETGGAEDGYTF,TRBJ1-2,TRBV30
CASSGGAIFTDTQYF,TRBJ2-3,TRBV2
CASSLLGRGITEAFF,TRBJ1-1,TRBV5-1
CASSFGTKDYEQYF,TRBJ2-7,TRBV7-6
CASSMGPYEQYF,TRBJ2-7,TRBV19
CASSLSGTAGGAFF,TRBJ1-1,TRBV27
CAWRNRGSDGYTF,TRBJ1-2,TRBV30
CASSLYGDRVGNTIYF,TRBJ1-3,TRBV7-2